This entry describes one T cell receptor (beta chain). Using its own MiXCR run on the RT-PCR reads, TCRdb lists one record per CDR3 protein. The sample consists of about 680,000 distinct CDR3 sequences, 13% to 15% of them appearing once. Trimming removed 2 bases from V and 9 bases from J, with 15 bases in between. Germline V gene data show CDR1 as SGDLS and CDR2 as YYNGEE. This CDR3 spans 14 amino acids. The receptor's source is a female donor in good health, serving as a healthy control. This sequence joins TRBV9 and TRBJ2-1, with a tentative D call TRBD1 (5 bases). The sequencing input was memory CD4+ T cells from blood. The CDR3 nucleotides are TGTGCCAGCAGCGTTCAGGGCATGGATGTTGAGCAGTTCTTC. Its translation: CASSVQGMDVEQFF.